This T cell receptor beta chain was sequenced in a study of T-cell reconstitution after alpha-beta-depleted transplantation in children. The germline CDR1 and CDR2 sequences are SQVTM and ANQGSEA. This CDR3 is built from 13 residues. Trimming removed 3 bases at V and 3 bases at J, with 11 bases between. For TCRbeta, the library was prepared with unique molecular identifiers. TCRdb re-analysed the PCR reads in MiXCR, keeping a single row per CDR3 protein. The sample has about 610,000 distinct CDR3 sequences, under 12% seen once. Sequencing was performed on PBMCs from the stem cell graft donor, taken from the stem cell graft. The rearrangement uses TRBV29-1 and TRBJ1-1; possible D gene TRBD1, 6 bases. This receptor was taken from a human donor who donated a stem cell graft to a child with acute myeloid leukemia. The CDR3 region is CSVEGGTYTEAFF. The CDR3, as DNA: TGCAGCGTTGAGGGTGGGACATACACTGAAGCTTTCTTT. The whole variable domain, filled in from reference TRBV29-1 and TRBJ1-1, reads SAVISQKPSRDICQRGTSLTIQCQVDSQVTMMFWYRQQPGQSLTLIATANQGSEATYESGFVIDKFPISRPNLTFSTLTVSNMSPEDSSIYLCSVEGGTYTEAFFGQGTRLTVV.